This TCR beta chain was identified in a study of blood T cell repertoires in COVID-19. Study background: Material from acute and convalescent COVID-19 was sourced from the United States, Italy and Spain.

This clone has only one observation. There are 12 residues in the CDR3. Trimming stripped 0 bases from V and 10 bases from J, with 7 bases between. The germline CDR1 and CDR2 sequences are SGHRS and YFSETQ. Per the study methods: Cell counts per sample came from amplifying reference gene primers. Profiled with immunoSEQ multiplex PCR; TCRdb holds only in-frame clones, not every one. That table furnishes V, J and clone size, whereas the DNA furnished D and trimming. This sample has about 400,000 clones; around nine tenths occur once, and the top ten carry about 0.89%. Input material: PBMCs or T cells enriched from blood (not recorded which). This receptor was taken from a young woman with acute COVID-19. The V call is TRBV5-1, the J call TRBJ2-2; perhaps TRBD2 as D (5 bases). In DNA form, the CDR3 reads TGCGCCAGCAGCTTGGGAGGGATGGAGCTGTTTTTT. Its translation: CASSLGGMELFF.